The sequence of this T cell receptor beta chain was determined in a study of CD8+ T cells in alopecia areata. Study-wide findings and caveats: It was less clear whether patients shared TCRs than it was in mice, possibly because of HLA. Across lesional scalp, and particularly alopecia totalis/universalis, clonality surpassed that of normal scalp.

Lesional scalp punch biopsies and peripheral blood were collected from alopecia areata patients. Reverse transcription of extracted RNA yielded cDNA, which provided the sequencing template. This table comes from immunoSEQ multiplex PCR, and its TCRdb copy is limited to in-frame clones, with some not included. The data hold 20,000 to 30,000 clones, with 40% to 60% observed a single time. CDR3 length: 12 residues. Germline loops: CDR1 SEHNR, CDR2 FQNEAQ (reference sequence). Trimming took 3 bases from V and 5 from J, leaving 5 bases between them. This clone was detected once. Its antigen is still unknown.

The sequenced sample was NKG2D-high CD8+ T cells sorted from blood. The V and J genes are TRBV7-9 and TRBJ1-5, with unresolved D. The TCR originated in a human donor with alopecia areata. CDR3 sequence: CASSLEDQPQHF. CDR3 DNA: TGTGCCAGCAGCTTGGAAGATCAGCCCCAGCATTTT.